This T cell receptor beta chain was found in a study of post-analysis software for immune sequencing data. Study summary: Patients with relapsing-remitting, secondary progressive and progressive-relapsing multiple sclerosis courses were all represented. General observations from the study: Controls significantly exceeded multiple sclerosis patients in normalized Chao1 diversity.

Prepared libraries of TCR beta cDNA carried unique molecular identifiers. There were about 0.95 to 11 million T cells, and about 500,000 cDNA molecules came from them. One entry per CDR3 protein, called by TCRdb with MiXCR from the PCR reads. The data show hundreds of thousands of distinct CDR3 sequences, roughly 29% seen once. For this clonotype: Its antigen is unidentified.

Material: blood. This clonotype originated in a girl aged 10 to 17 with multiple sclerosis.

The CDR3 sequence: CASSEEGGNGHTF. In DNA form, the CDR3 reads TGTGCCAGCAGCGAGGAAGGGGGGAACGGCCACACCTTC. This rearrangement joins TRBV7-9 to TRBJ1-2; D is possibly TRBD1 (6 bases). The germline V and J ends were trimmed by 5 bases and 12 bases, with 19 bases remaining between them. The CDR3 is 13 amino acids. Germline CDR1 SEHNR, CDR2 FQNEAQ (reference sequence). Full variable domain (rest looked up from reference TRBV7-9 and TRBJ1-2): DTGVSQNPRHKITKRGQNVTFRCDPISEHNRLYWYRQTLGQGPEFLTYFQNEAQLEKSRLLSDRFSAERPKGSFSTLEIQRTEQGDSAMYLCASSEEGGNGHTFGSGTRLTVV.